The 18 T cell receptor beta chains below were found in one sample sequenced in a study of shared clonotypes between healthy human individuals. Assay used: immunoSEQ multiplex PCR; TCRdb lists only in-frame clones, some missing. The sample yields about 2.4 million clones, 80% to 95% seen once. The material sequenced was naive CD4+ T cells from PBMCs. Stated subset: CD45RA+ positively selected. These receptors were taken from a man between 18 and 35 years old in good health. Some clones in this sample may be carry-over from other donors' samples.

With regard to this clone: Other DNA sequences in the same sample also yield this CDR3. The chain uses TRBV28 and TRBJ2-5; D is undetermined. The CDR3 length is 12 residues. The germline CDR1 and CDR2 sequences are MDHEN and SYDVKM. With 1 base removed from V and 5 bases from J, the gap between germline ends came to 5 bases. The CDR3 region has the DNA TGTGCCAGCAGTTTATTAGGGGAGACCCAGTACTTC. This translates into CASSLLGETQYF. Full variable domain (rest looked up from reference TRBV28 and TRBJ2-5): DVKVTQSSRYLVKRTGEKVFLECVQDMDHENMFWYRQDPGLGLRLIYFSYDVKMKEKGDIPEGYSVSREKKERFSLILESASTNQTSMYLCASSLLGETQYFGPGTRLLVL.

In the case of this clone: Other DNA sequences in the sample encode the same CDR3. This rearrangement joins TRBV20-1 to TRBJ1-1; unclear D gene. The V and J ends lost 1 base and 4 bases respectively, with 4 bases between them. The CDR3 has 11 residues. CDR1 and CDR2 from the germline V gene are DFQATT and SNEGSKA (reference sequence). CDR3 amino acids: CSARVSTEAFF. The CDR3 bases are TGCAGTGCTAGAGTCAGCACTGAAGCTTTCTTT.

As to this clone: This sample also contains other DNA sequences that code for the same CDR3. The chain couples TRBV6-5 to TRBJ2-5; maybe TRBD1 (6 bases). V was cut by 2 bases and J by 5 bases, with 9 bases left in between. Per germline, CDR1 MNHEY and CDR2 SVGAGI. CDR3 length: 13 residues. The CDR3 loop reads CASSYGGEETQYF. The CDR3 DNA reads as TGTGCCAGCAGTTACGGGGGCGAGGAGACCCAGTACTTC.

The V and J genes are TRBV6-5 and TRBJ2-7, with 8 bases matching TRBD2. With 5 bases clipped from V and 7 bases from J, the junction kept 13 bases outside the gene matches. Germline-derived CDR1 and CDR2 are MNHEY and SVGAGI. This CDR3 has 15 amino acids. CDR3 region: CASSPRGAGAREQYF. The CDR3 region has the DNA TGTGCCAGCAGTCCCAGGGGAGCGGGAGCGCGGGAGCAGTACTTC.

In DNA form, the CDR3 reads TGCGCCAGCAGCCAAGAGCTAGGGACTACCTTCACCGGGGAGCTGTTTTTT. Protein product: CASSQELGTTFTGELFF. The V call is TRBV4-3, the J call TRBJ2-2; TRBD2 aligns across 7 bases. J was trimmed by 4 bases and V by 0 bases; bases with no gene match: 8. Germline V gene data show CDR1 as LGHNA and CDR2 as YSLEER. This CDR3 comprises 17 residues.

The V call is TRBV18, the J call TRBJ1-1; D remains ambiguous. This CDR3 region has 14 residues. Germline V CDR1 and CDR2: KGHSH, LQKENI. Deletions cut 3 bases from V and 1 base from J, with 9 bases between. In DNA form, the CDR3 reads TGTGCCAGCTCACCGCAGGTGGGGAACACTGAAGCTTTCTTT. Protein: CASSPQVGNTEAFF. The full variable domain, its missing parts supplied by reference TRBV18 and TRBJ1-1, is NAGVMQNPRHLVRRRGQEARLRCSPMKGHSHVYWYRQLPEEGLKFMVYLQKENIIDESGMPKERFSAEFPKEGPSILRIQQVVRGDSAAYFCASSPQVGNTEAFFGQGTRLTVV.

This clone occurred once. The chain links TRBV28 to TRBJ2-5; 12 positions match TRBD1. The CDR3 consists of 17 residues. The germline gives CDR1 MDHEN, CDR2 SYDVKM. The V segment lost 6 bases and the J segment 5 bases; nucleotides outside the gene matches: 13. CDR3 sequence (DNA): TGTGCCAGCAGCCCCATCCTCGGGACAGGGGGCAAGGAGACCCAGTACTTC. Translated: CASSPILGTGGKETQYF.

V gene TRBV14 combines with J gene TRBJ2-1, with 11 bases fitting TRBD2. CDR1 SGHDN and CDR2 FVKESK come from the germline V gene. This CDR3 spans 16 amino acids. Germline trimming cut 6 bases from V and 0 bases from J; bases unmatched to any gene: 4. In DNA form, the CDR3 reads TGTGCCAGCAGTCCAACTAGCGGGAGCTCCTACAATGAGCAGTTCTTC. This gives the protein CASSPTSGSSYNEQFF.

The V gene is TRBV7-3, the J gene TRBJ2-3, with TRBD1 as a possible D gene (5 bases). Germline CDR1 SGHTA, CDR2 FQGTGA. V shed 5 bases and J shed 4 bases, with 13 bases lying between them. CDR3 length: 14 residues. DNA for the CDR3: TGTGCCAGCAGCCCCCATGTAGGGGCAGATACGCAGTATTTT. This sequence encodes CASSPHVGADTQYF.

The CDR3, as DNA: TGTGCCAGCAGCTGGACGGCGTCCGGGGAGCTGTTTTTT. This encodes CASSWTASGELFF. The gene calls are TRBV7-8 and TRBJ2-2; D remains unclear. Trimming took 4 bases from V and 6 from J, leaving 9 bases between them. The germline V gene has CDR1 SGHVS and CDR2 FQNEAQ. The CDR3 is made up of 13 amino acids.

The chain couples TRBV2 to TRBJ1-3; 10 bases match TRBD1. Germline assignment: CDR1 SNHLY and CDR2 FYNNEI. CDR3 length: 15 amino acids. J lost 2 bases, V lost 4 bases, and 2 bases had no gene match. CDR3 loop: CASSGTGGPGNTIYF. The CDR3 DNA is TGTGCCAGCAGTGGGACAGGGGGACCTGGAAACACCATATATTTT.

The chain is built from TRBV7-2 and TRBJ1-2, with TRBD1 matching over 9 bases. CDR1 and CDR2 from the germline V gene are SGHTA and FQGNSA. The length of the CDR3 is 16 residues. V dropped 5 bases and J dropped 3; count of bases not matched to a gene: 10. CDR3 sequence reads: CASSQMLTGGDYGYTF. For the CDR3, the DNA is TGTGCCAGCAGCCAGATGTTAACAGGGGGCGACTATGGCTACACCTTC.

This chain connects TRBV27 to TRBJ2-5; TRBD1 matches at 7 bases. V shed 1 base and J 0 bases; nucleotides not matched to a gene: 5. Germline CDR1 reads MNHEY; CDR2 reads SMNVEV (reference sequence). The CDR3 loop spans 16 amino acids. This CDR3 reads CASSLFGTVYQETQYF. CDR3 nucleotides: TGTGCCAGCAGTTTATTTGGGACAGTGTACCAAGAGACCCAGTACTTC.

CDR3 nucleotide sequence: TGTGCCAGCAGCTTAGATCGAGGACGGTTCAATCAGCCCCAGCATTTT. It yields the protein CASSLDRGRFNQPQHF. The J gene is TRBJ1-5, the V gene TRBV7-2; D gene unclear. The V end lost 1 base, the J end lost 3 bases, and 13 bases lay between the germline ends. CDR1 is SGHTA and CDR2 is FQGNSA in the germline V gene. This CDR3 comprises 16 residues.

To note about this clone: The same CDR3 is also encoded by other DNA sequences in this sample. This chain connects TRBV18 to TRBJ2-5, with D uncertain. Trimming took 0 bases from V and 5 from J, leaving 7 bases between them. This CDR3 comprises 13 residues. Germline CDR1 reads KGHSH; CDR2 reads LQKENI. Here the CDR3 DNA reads TGTGCCAGCTCACCACCTAGTCGCGAGACCCAGTACTTC. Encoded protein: CASSPPSRETQYF.

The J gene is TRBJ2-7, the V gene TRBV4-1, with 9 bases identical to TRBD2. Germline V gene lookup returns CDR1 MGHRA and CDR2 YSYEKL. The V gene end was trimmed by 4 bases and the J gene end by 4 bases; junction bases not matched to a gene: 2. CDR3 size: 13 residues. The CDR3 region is CASSRTSGYEQYF. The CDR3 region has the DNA TGCGCCAGCAGCCGAACTAGCGGGTACGAGCAGTACTTC.

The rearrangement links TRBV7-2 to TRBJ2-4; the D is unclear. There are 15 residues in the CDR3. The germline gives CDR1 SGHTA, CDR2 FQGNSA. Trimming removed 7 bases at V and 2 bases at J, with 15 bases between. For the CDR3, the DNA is TGTGCCAGCACGCCCCTAGACGCCACCAAAAACATTCAGTACTTC. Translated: CASTPLDATKNIQYF.

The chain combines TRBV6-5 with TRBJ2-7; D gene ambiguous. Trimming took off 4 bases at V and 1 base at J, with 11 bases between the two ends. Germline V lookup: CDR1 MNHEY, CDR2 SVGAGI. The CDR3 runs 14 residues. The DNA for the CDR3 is TGTGCCAGCAGTTTCCACTTTCGGTCCTACGAGCAGTACTTC. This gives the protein CASSFHFRSYEQYF.